Listed below are T cell receptor beta chains from one sample, sequenced in a study of OX40 agonist ivuxolimab in advanced cancers. TCRdb's copy holds only in-frame clones and misses some; the assay was immunoSEQ multiplex PCR. The sample lists over 100,000 clones, 85% to 90% occurring once. The source was CD4+ or CD8+ T cells sorted from blood, collected in a trial of the OX40 agonist ivuxolimab. The source is an adult with an advanced solid tumor such as melanoma, head and neck, liver or kidney cancer. The CDR3 runs from the conserved cysteine through the conserved F or W. The order of the fields is D gene, clone size, J gene, V gene, CDR3 protein, CDR3 DNA. D genes are given only for firm matches. Clone size is given for some rows only: seen once, a few or many times, or a class if the clone is expanded.

d_gene: TRBD1; abundance: .; j_gene: TRBJ2-7; v_gene: TRBV29-1; CDR3aa: CSVEDRNHEQYF; CDR3nt: TGCAGCGTTGAGGACAGGAACCACGAGCAGTACTTC
d_gene: .; abundance: .; j_gene: TRBJ2-1; v_gene: TRBV7-2; CDR3aa: CASSLGLGDPAQFF; CDR3nt: TGTGCCAGCAGCTTAGGGTTGGGGGACCCGGCCCAGTTCTTC
d_gene: TRBD1; abundance: .; j_gene: TRBJ2-7; v_gene: TRBV6-5; CDR3aa: CASSPRTGQDYEQYF; CDR3nt: TGTGCCAGCAGCCCCAGAACGGGACAGGACTACGAGCAGTACTTC
d_gene: .; abundance: .; j_gene: TRBJ2-3; v_gene: TRBV9; CDR3aa: CASSVELFGGAPGSPDTQYF; CDR3nt: TGTGCCAGCAGCGTAGAGTTGTTTGGGGGGGCCCCCGGAAGTCCAGATACGCAGTATTTT
d_gene: TRBD2; abundance: once; j_gene: TRBJ2-1; v_gene: TRBV5-8; CDR3aa: CASRRGSSYNEQFF; CDR3nt: TGTGCCAGCAGGCGGGGGAGCTCCTACAATGAGCAGTTCTTC
d_gene: .; abundance: .; j_gene: TRBJ1-5; v_gene: TRBV7-6; CDR3aa: CASSLEGSNQPQHF; CDR3nt: TGTGCCAGCAGCTTAGAGGGTTCCAATCAGCCCCAGCATTTT
d_gene: TRBD1; abundance: .; j_gene: TRBJ1-6; v_gene: TRBV9; CDR3aa: CASSSSTRQGPNSPLHF; CDR3nt: TGTGCCAGCAGCTCTAGCACCAGACAGGGCCCAAATTCACCCCTCCACTTT
d_gene: TRBD1; abundance: .; j_gene: TRBJ1-6; v_gene: TRBV19; CDR3aa: CASSMGQNYNSPLHF; CDR3nt: TGTGCCAGTAGTATGGGACAGAACTATAATTCACCCCTCCACTTT
d_gene: .; abundance: .; j_gene: TRBJ1-1; v_gene: TRBV19; CDR3aa: CASMVETGTEAFF; CDR3nt: TGTGCCAGTATGGTGGAAACGGGCACTGAAGCTTTCTTT
d_gene: .; abundance: .; j_gene: TRBJ1-4; v_gene: TRBV7-2; CDR3aa: CASSLSQGVEKLFF; CDR3nt: TGTGCCAGCAGCTTAAGCCAGGGAGTTGAAAAACTGTTTTTT
d_gene: TRBD2; abundance: .; j_gene: TRBJ2-5; v_gene: TRBV18; CDR3aa: CASSPPGAGSGETQYF; CDR3nt: TGTGCCAGCTCACCACCAGGAGCGGGGAGTGGGGAGACCCAGTACTTC
d_gene: .; abundance: .; j_gene: TRBJ2-5; v_gene: TRBV7-2; CDR3aa: CASSLVWGGETQYF; CDR3nt: TGTGCCAGCAGCTTAGTTTGGGGCGGCGAGACCCAGTACTTC
d_gene: .; abundance: .; j_gene: TRBJ1-2; v_gene: TRBV28; CDR3aa: CASSLATIPYGYTF; CDR3nt: TGTGCCAGCAGTTTGGCGACCATTCCGTATGGCTACACCTTC
d_gene: TRBD2; abundance: .; j_gene: TRBJ2-6; v_gene: TRBV6-4; CDR3aa: CASSGGVSGANVLTF; CDR3nt: TGTGCCAGCAGCGGGGGGGTTTCTGGGGCCAACGTCCTGACTTTC
d_gene: .; abundance: .; j_gene: TRBJ1-4; v_gene: TRBV28; CDR3aa: CATRAGANEKLFF; CDR3nt: TGTGCCACCCGGGCAGGAGCTAATGAAAAACTGTTTTTT
d_gene: .; abundance: .; j_gene: TRBJ2-3; v_gene: TRBV5-4; CDR3aa: CASSLYLGGGGTDTQYF; CDR3nt: TGTGCCAGCAGCTTGTACTTAGGGGGTGGGGGCACAGATACGCAGTATTTT